The 15 T cell receptor beta chains below all came from one sample that was sequenced in a study of blood T cell repertoires in COVID-19. The data were produced by immunoSEQ multiplex PCR, yet TCRdb's version contains in-frame clones alone and is incomplete. Of 240,000 or so clones in the sample, 88% were seen once. What was sequenced was peripheral blood. The receptors were sampled from a woman between 35 and 50 years old who had recovered from COVID-19.

A single count supports this clone. CDR3 sequence reads: CAIRPSGGGYQETQYF. CDR3 nucleotide sequence: TGTGCCATCAGGCCTAGCGGGGGGGGGTACCAAGAGACCCAGTACTTC. The rearrangement links TRBV10-3 to TRBJ2-5; 12 nucleotides agree with TRBD2. Per germline, CDR1 ENHRY and CDR2 SYGVKD. V shed 6 bases, J shed 0 bases, and the junction held 5 bases outside the gene matches. This CDR3 region has 16 residues.

V usage is TRBV3-1 (or the pseudogene TRBV3-2) and J usage is TRBJ2-2; 9 bases map to TRBD2. CDR3 length equals 14 residues. The germline V gene encodes CDR1 LGHDT and CDR2 YNNKEL (reference sequence). J lost 7 bases, V lost 3 bases, and 3 bases had no gene match. CDR3 DNA: TGTGCCAGCAGCCAGGGACTAGCTAGCGGGGAGCTGTTTTTT. Protein product: CASSQGLASGELFF.

The chain has TRBV4-1 and TRBJ1-6; perhaps TRBD1 as D (5 bases). V was trimmed by 4 bases and J by 7 bases, leaving 20 bases between them. The CDR3 runs 17 residues. Germline CDR1 is MGHRA and CDR2 is YSYEKL. The CDR3 DNA reads as TGCGCCAGCAGCCCGGGCCCACCCAGGGTCTTGAATTCACCCCTCCACTTT. It translates to CASSPGPPRVLNSPLHF.

The rearrangement uses TRBV27 and TRBJ1-2; possibly TRBD1 for D (6 bases). The CDR3 runs to 14 residues. Germline CDR1 and CDR2: MNHEY and SMNVEV (reference sequence). The V end was cut by 6 bases, the J end by 4 bases, with 15 bases between. Written as DNA, the CDR3 is TGTGCCAGCAGACCCCAGGGGCGAAGCTATGGCTACACCTTC. This codes for CASRPQGRSYGYTF.

The table lists this clone with a few counts. The chain is built from TRBV5-1 and TRBJ1-1; weak D call: TRBD1 (5 bases). V gave up 4 bases and J gave up 4 bases, with 17 bases separating them. The CDR3 extends over 15 amino acids. CDR1 is SGHRS and CDR2 is YFSETQ in the germline V gene. This CDR3 reads CASSTFQGSGTEAFF. CDR3 DNA: TGCGCCAGCAGCACCTTCCAGGGCAGTGGCACTGAAGCTTTCTTT. The entire variable domain, with the rest obtained from reference TRBV5-1 and TRBJ1-1, is as follows: KAGVTQTPRYLIKTRGQQVTLSCSPISGHRSVSWYQQTPGQGLQFLFEYFSETQRNKGNFPGRFSGRQFSNSRSEMNVSTLELGDSALYLCASSTFQGSGTEAFFGQGTRLTVV.

This clone has just one count. The V gene is TRBV24-1, the J gene TRBJ1-2; 7 nucleotides align to TRBD1. This CDR3 region has 19 residues. CDR1 is KGHDR and CDR2 is SFDVKD in the germline V gene. After removal of 5 bases from V and 0 bases from J, the junction contained 17 bases not matched to a gene. The CDR3 bases are TGTGCCACCAGTGGCCGGATTGGGGGGCGGGACAGCTCTAACTATGGCTACACCTTC. Its translation is CATSGRIGGRDSSNYGYTF.

The rearrangement uses TRBV7-2 and TRBJ1-6; possible D gene TRBD1, 5 bases. V gave up 3 bases and J gave up 4 bases, with 10 bases separating them. Germline V gene lookup returns CDR1 SGHTA and CDR2 FQGNSA. The CDR3 contains 15 residues. The DNA of the CDR3 is TGTGCCAGCAGCTTTAACGGACAATATAATTCACCCCTCCACTTT. Its protein product is CASSFNGQYNSPLHF.

The chain employs TRBV7-8 and TRBJ2-5; 7 nucleotides agree with TRBD2. Losses at the gene ends were 2 bases for V and 5 bases for J; bases not matched to a gene: 11. The CDR3 covers 16 residues. Germline-derived CDR1 and CDR2 are SGHVS and FQNEAQ. The chain's CDR3 is CASSLMMGGGVETQYF. The CDR3 coding sequence is TGTGCCAGCAGCTTAATGATGGGTGGGGGGGTTGAGACCCAGTACTTC.

The CDR3 coding sequence is TGTGCCAGCAGTTACGGGCCGGGGACAACGCAGTATTTT. This encodes CASSYGPGTTQYF. The V call is TRBV6-5, the J call TRBJ2-3; a possible D gene is TRBD1 (6 bases). Germline values: CDR1 MNHEY, CDR2 SVGAGI. The V end was cut by 2 bases, the J end by 9 bases, with 12 bases between. The CDR3 loop spans 13 amino acids.

The rearrangement links TRBV12-3 or TRBV12-4 to TRBJ1-4; 9 nucleotides agree with TRBD1. The CDR3 loop spans 13 amino acids. The V and J ends lost 6 bases and 8 bases, in that order; junction bases with no gene match: 4. Here the CDR3 DNA reads TGTGCCAGCAGCCCGGGACAGGGAGAAAAACTGTTTTTT. Protein: CASSPGQGEKLFF.

The chain recombines TRBV19 with TRBJ2-1, with 8 bases identical to TRBD2. The CDR3 runs 15 residues. Germline values: CDR1 LNHDA, CDR2 SQIVND (reference sequence). With 1 base clipped from V and 9 bases from J, the junction kept 8 bases outside the gene matches. This CDR3 is CASSIVAGGRGEQFF. The CDR3 DNA sequence: TGTGCCAGTAGTATAGTCGCGGGAGGCAGGGGTGAGCAGTTCTTC. Full variable domain (outside the CDR3, taken from reference TRBV19 and TRBJ2-1): DGGITQSPKYLFRKEGQNVTLSCEQNLNHDAMYWYRQDPGQGLRLIYYSQIVNDFQKGDIAEGYSVSREKKESFPLTVTSAQKNPTAFYLCASSIVAGGRGEQFFGPGTRLTVL.

The count of this clone is one. This chain joins TRBV6-2 or TRBV6-3 and TRBJ1-1; 7 positions agree with TRBD1. V gave up 5 bases and J gave up 0 bases; unmatched junction bases: 15. The CDR3 is made up of 18 amino acids. The germline gives CDR1 MNHEY, CDR2 SVGEGT. CDR3 in amino acids: CASSTVSGQSWVNTEAFF. The CDR3 bases are TGTGCCAGCAGTACGGTGTCGGGACAGAGCTGGGTGAACACTGAAGCTTTCTTT.

The chain is built from TRBV9 and TRBJ2-3, with 9 bases aligning to TRBD1. CDR1 and CDR2 (germline): SGDLS, YYNGEE. This CDR3 has 14 amino acids. With V trimmed by 4 bases and J by 4 bases, 4 bases remained unmatched. CDR3 in DNA: TGTGCCAGCAGCTCCAGACAGGGGGCAGATACGCAGTATTTT. Protein: CASSSRQGADTQYF. Drawing the rest from reference TRBV9 and TRBJ2-3, the complete variable domain is DSGVTQTPKHLITATGQRVTLRCSPRSGDLSVYWYQQSLDQGLQFLIQYYNGEERAKGNILERFSAQQFPDLHSELNLSSLELGDSALYFCASSSRQGADTQYFGPGTRLTVL.

The chain joins TRBV28 to TRBJ1-2, with D perhaps matching TRBD1 (6 bases). From germline, CDR1 is MDHEN and CDR2 SYDVKM. The CDR3 sequence is 19 residues long. The V and J ends lost 4 bases and 8 bases respectively, with 32 bases between them. The CDR3 loop is CASSSLFAPTGTPRGGYTF. The CDR3 bases are TGTGCCAGCAGTTCACTATTCGCCCCAACCGGGACACCCAGAGGGGGCTACACCTTC.

The chain uses TRBV6-6 and TRBJ1-4, with unresolved D. The V end lost 2 bases, the J end lost 0 bases, and 10 bases lay between the germline ends. Germline CDR1 is MNHNY and CDR2 is SVGAGI (reference sequence). CDR3 length: 16 residues. The CDR3 here is CASSYVPTATNEKLFF. The CDR3 DNA sequence: TGTGCCAGCAGTTACGTGCCAACAGCAACTAATGAAAAACTGTTTTTT.